The T cell receptor (beta chain) under discussion was sequenced for a study of T-cell memory formation after mild COVID-19 (dated by TCRdb to 2020 to 2022). As for the study more broadly: TCR sequence clusters from the two donors were largely donor specific. In a couple of donors, T-cell clones that expanded and contracted after mild COVID-19 were tracked by sequencing TCRalpha and TCRbeta repertoires over time. Two young, previously healthy adult volunteers made up the cohort, one male and one female. The paper as a whole reports these results and caveats: The study included only two mild cases, and larger cohorts that include severe cases with pre-infection samples were judged to be necessary. Some responding clones were detected in pre-infection memory, which suggested that pre-existing cross-reactive memory T cells had joined the SARS-CoV-2 response. Contracting CD4+ clones turned up mainly in the CM and EM memory subsets, whereas EMRA was where CD8+ clones were enriched. From day 15 to 85, contracting clones showed balanced CD4/CD8 phenotypes, whereas a second wave of clones that expanded from day 15 to 37 leaned towards CD4+. SARS-CoV-2 specificity was not confirmed for the second-wave clones peaking on day 37.

The V and J ends are trimmed by 4 bases and 5 bases, leaving 14 bases between them. The CDR3 covers 14 residues, taking in both the cysteine and the phenylalanine. Only the CDR3 portion is preserved as DNA: 42 bases, with reading frame beginning at the first base. The germline V gene specifies MGHDK as CDR1 and SYGVNS as CDR2. Ficoll-Paque density gradient centrifugation was the method used to isolate PBMCs. Of note for this clonotype: No cognate antigen has been identified for it. Within one base of it there is no much larger clone, and no base qualities were kept.

Instrument on record: Illumina NovaSeq 6000. cDNA libraries for TCRalpha and TCRbeta were prepared by 5'RACE using constant-segment primers, with sample barcodes and unique molecular identifiers added. RNA was extracted from every sample with Trizol reagent. Library amplification was performed in two PCR steps, and a second sample barcode and Illumina TruSeq adapters were introduced in the second step. Libraries were sequenced on an Illumina NovaSeq with 2 x 150 bp paired-end reads. On the authors' methods: The reads were demultiplexed and collapsed into UMI-guided consensus sequences using migec v1.2.7. With mixcr v2.1.11, UMI consensuses were aligned to TRA and TRB V and J templates and assembled into clonotypes. Expanded or contracted clonotypes were those called significant by both edgeR and NoisET, with noise models trained on biological replicates. For edgeR calls, the cutoffs were a false discovery rate-adjusted p below 0.01 and a log2 fold-change threshold of 1. As an exploratory analysis of dynamics, max-normalized trajectories of the 1000 most abundant clonotypes were examined with PCA combined with hierarchical clustering. The CD4 or CD8 phenotype of responding clones was assigned using the separately sequenced CD4+ and CD8+ repertoires. The public reads were run again by TCRdb, first through fastp at Q25 and then through MiXCR, and only productive beta chains were kept. Every entry covers one CDR3 protein and lists the most common genes and DNA from its rows. The V and J calls were determined by TCRdb, not by the authors. The sample contains roughly 500,000 distinct CDR3 sequences, 20% of them found a single time. In total, the top ten clones hold around 12% of the sample.

The TCR originated in an adult woman who had mild COVID-19 (a few samples of this study predate the infection). The sample titles of this study are shuffled in the database, so cell type and time point are left out; the donor was told from shared clones. The chain is made from TRBV25-1 and TRBJ2-5, and TRBD1 may be the D gene, going by 5 matching bases. The sample comprised PBMCs or a T cell subset sorted from them (not recorded which). DNA sequence: TGTGCCAGCAGTGGCCAGGGTGGCATGGAGACCCAGTACTTC. It is translated as CASSGQGGMETQYF. This CDR3, with the reference TRBV25-1 and TRBJ2-5 proteins standing in past its ends, gives the full variable domain EADIYQTPRYLVIGTGKKITLECSQTMGHDKMYWYQQDPGMELHLIHYSYGVNSTEKGDLSSESTVSRIRTEHFPLTLESARPSHTSQYLCASSGQGGMETQYFGPGTRLLVL.